This T cell receptor (beta chain) was sequenced for a study of cytomegalovirus exposure and HLA in healthy donors. CDR1 is SEHNR and CDR2 is FQNEAQ in the germline V gene (reference sequence). CDR3 length: 14 residues. Trimming removed 5 bases at V and 4 bases at J, with 15 bases between. Participants comprised healthy donors of bone marrow. Primers: 60 Vbeta forward and 13 Jbeta reverse. In the original workflow: A later analysis tallied approximately 80 million unique TCR beta chains, about 11 million of them shared. Method: immunoSEQ multiplex PCR; TCRdb's copy keeps in-frame clones and lacks some. That table gives V, J and clone size, and the DNA gave D and trimming. The data show 150,000 to 200,000 clones, 82% seen once.

Material: PBMCs. The clonotype comes from a girl under 18 in good health and CMV-seropositive. J is TRBJ2-7 and V is TRBV7-9; D gene uncertain. The DNA for the CDR3 is TGTGCCAGCAGCCCTCTCGGGTCGGGTTACGAGCAGTACTTC. It codes for CASSPLGSGYEQYF.